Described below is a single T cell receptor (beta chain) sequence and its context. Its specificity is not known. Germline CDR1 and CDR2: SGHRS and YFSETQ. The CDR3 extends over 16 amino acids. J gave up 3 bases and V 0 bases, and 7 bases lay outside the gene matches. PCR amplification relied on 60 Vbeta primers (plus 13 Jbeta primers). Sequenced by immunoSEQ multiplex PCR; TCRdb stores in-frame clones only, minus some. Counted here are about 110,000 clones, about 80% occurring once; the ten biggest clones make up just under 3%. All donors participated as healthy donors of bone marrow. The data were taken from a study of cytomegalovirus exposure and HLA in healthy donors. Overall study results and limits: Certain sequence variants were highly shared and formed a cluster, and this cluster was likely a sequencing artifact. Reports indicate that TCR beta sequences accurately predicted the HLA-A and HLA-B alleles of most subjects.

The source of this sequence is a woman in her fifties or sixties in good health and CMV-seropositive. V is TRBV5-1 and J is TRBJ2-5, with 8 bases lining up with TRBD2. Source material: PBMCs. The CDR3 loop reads CASSLAGKAGEETQYF. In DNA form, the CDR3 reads TGCGCCAGCAGCTTGGCCGGGAAAGCGGGAGAAGAGACCCAGTACTTC.